These 31 T cell receptor beta chains were all obtained from the same sample, sequenced in a study of regulatory T cells in long-lasting Graves disease. Time point specified: newly diagnosed GD, antithyroid drugs for less than 3 months. Isolated PBMC RNA provided the starting material for the TCR library. Construction of TCR beta libraries relied on iRepertoire HTBI primers and on Arm-PCR targeting CDR3 regions. TCRdb re-analysed the multiplex PCR reads in MiXCR, keeping a single row per CDR3 protein. The repertoire includes under 300,000 distinct CDR3 sequences, around 16% of them detected once, and over 20% sits in the top ten. The starting material was peripheral blood mononuclear cells (PBMCs), obtained at new diagnosis, from a patient treated with antithyroid drugs. Receptors originate from a female donor with Graves disease.

This clonotype was observed many times. This rearrangement joins TRBV18 to TRBJ1-2; perhaps TRBD1 as D (6 bases). The CDR3 is 12 residues long. Deletions cut 2 bases from V and 8 bases from J, with 9 bases between. CDR1 and CDR2 from the germline V gene are KGHSH and LQKENI. As DNA, the CDR3 is TGTGCCAGCTCACCAGCAGGGGTAGGCTACACCTTC. As protein: CASSPAGVGYTF.

As regards this clonotype: A read error may be the cause here, since a much bigger clone is one base away. The chain joins TRBV12-3 or TRBV12-4 to TRBJ2-3; D may be TRBD2 (6 bases). Trimming removed 6 bases from V and 2 bases from J, with 15 bases in between. CDR3 length: 15 amino acids. CDR3 sequence (DNA): TGTGCCAGCAGCCTACGGGGGATTTTCACAGATACGCAGTATTTT. This gives the protein CASSLRGIFTDTQYF.

This clonotype was observed many times. The chain joins TRBV12-3 or TRBV12-4 to TRBJ2-3; no clear D. V was trimmed by 10 bases and J by 4 bases, leaving 15 bases between them. The CDR3 consists of 13 residues. CDR3 sequence reads: CATSPSSSDTQYF. As DNA, the CDR3 is TGTGCCACCTCCCCTAGTTCCTCAGATACGCAGTATTTT.

The table lists this clonotype with many counts. The CDR3 protein is CATSDSSRVGAQETQYF. The CDR3 coding sequence is TGTGCCACCAGTGATTCGAGCAGGGTTGGTGCGCAAGAGACCCAGTACTTC. The J gene is TRBJ2-5, the V gene TRBV24-1; perhaps TRBD1 as D (5 bases). The CDR3 sequence is 17 residues long. Germline-derived CDR1 and CDR2 are KGHDR and SFDVKD. V lost 2 bases and J 2 bases, leaving 17 bases between the germline ends.

This clonotype was counted between two and nine times. The chain employs TRBV7-2 and TRBJ2-2, with D perhaps TRBD2 (7 bases). CDR1 is SGHTA, CDR2 FQGNSA, per germline. CDR3 length: 15 residues. Trimming removed 6 bases at V and 6 bases at J, with 17 bases between. The CDR3 region has the DNA TGTGCCAGCAGAAGGGGGGGAGTGGGGGCCGGGGAGCTGTTTTTT. This encodes CASRRGGVGAGELFF.

Regarding this clonotype: A much larger clone lies one base from this, so it may be a read error. V and J are TRBV7-9 and TRBJ2-2; 13 positions agree with TRBD2. CDR1 and CDR2 (germline): SEHNR, FQNEAQ (reference sequence). V was pared by 5 bases and J by 0 bases, with 15 bases of the junction left unmatched. This CDR3 region has 21 residues. The chain's CDR3 is CASSGQRRTSGSWSNTGELFF. CDR3 nucleotide sequence: TGTGCCAGCAGCGGACAACGCCGGACTAGCGGGAGTTGGTCGAACACCGGGGAGCTGTTTTTT.

This clonotype was counted between two and nine times. The rearrangement links TRBV25-1 to TRBJ2-5; D may correspond to TRBD1 or TRBD2 (5 bases each). The V end lost 0 bases, the J end lost 7 bases, and 12 bases lay between the germline ends. The CDR3 extends over 14 amino acids. The germline gives CDR1 MGHDK, CDR2 SYGVNS. The CDR3 here is CASSEYGTPGTQYF. CDR3 DNA sequence: TGTGCCAGCAGTGAATATGGGACCCCGGGGACCCAGTACTTC.

The sample holds many counts of this clonotype. V usage is TRBV18 and J usage is TRBJ2-6; D is unresolved. The V gene lost 5 bases and the J gene lost 1 base, with 9 bases spanning the gap. Germline V CDR1 and CDR2: KGHSH, LQKENI. The length of the CDR3 is 15 residues. Here the CDR3 DNA reads TGTGCCAGCTCATTAACGACTTCTGGGGCCAACGTCCTGACTTTC. This translates into CASSLTTSGANVLTF.

This clonotype has a count of ten or more. V usage is TRBV7-2 and J usage is TRBJ2-6; no clear D. V lost 0 bases and J 3 bases, leaving 9 bases between the germline ends. Germline CDR1 SGHTA, CDR2 FQGNSA. This CDR3 region has 16 residues. The CDR3 nucleotides read TGTGCCAGCAGCTTAGCGAGCACATATGGGGCCAACGTCCTGACTTTC. Translating it yields CASSLASTYGANVLTF.

V and J are TRBV5-6 and TRBJ2-1; D is unresolved. Trimming pared 2 bases from V and 9 bases from J, leaving 9 bases between. The V gene's germline CDR1 is SGHDT and CDR2 YYEEEE. This CDR3 is built from 12 residues. The CDR3 is CASSLVVTEQFF. CDR3 bases: TGTGCCAGCAGCTTAGTGGTTACTGAGCAGTTCTTC.

This clonotype came up many times. V is TRBV25-1 and J is TRBJ1-2; 9 bases line up with TRBD1. The CDR3 length is 14 residues. CDR1 and CDR2 from the germline V gene are MGHDK and SYGVNS. J gave up 3 bases and V 6 bases, and 5 bases lay outside the gene matches. The CDR3, as DNA: TGTGCCAGCAGGGTACAGGGGGCTGACTATGGCTACACCTTC. Translation: CASRVQGADYGYTF.

Many counts were recorded for this clonotype. The chain links TRBV14 to TRBJ2-1, with 10 bases fitting TRBD2. The CDR3 is 16 residues long. Germline CDR1 SGHDN, CDR2 FVKESK. Trimming cost V 0 bases and J 9 bases; bases outside gene matches: 8. The CDR3 here is CASSQDRASGRIEQFF. Here the CDR3 DNA reads TGTGCCAGCAGCCAAGATCGGGCTAGCGGGAGAATTGAGCAGTTCTTC.

This clonotype has a handful of counts. This CDR3 is missing its conserved last phenylalanine or tryptophan, likely due to a read error. The chain employs TRBV6-2 or TRBV6-3 and TRBJ2-2; the match to TRBD1 covers 7 bases. From germline, CDR1 is MNHEY and CDR2 SVGEGT. CDR3 length: 16 amino acids. V lost 5 bases to trimming and J lost 3 bases; unmatched junction nucleotides: 9. The CDR3 nucleotides read TGTGCCAGCAGTGAAATAGCAGGGGGAGACACCGGGGAGCTGTTTCTT. This sequence encodes CASSEIAGGDTGELFL.

This clonotype was seen at least ten times. This rearrangement joins TRBV20-1 to TRBJ1-2; 11 bases line up with TRBD1. With 6 bases clipped from V and 2 bases from J, the junction kept 5 bases outside the gene matches. The length of the CDR3 is 14 residues. Germline V CDR1 and CDR2: DFQATT, SNEGSKA (reference sequence). This CDR3 reads CSAYRTGGNYGYTF. DNA for the CDR3: TGCAGTGCCTATAGGACAGGGGGCAACTATGGCTACACCTTC.

In regard to this clonotype: A far larger clone is off by one base, so a read error is likely. The chain recombines TRBV6-2 or TRBV6-3 with TRBJ2-5; 12 bases match TRBD1. CDR1 is MNHEY and CDR2 is SVGEGT in the germline V gene. The CDR3 sequence is 15 residues long. CDR3 nucleotide sequence: TGTGCCAGCAGTGAGGGACAGGGGGCTTTTGAGACCCAGAACTTC. Translated, it gives CASSEGQGAFETQNF.

This clonotype was counted ten times or more. This chain connects TRBV28 to TRBJ2-1, with TRBD2 identical over 12 bases. CDR1 and CDR2 from the germline V gene are MDHEN and SYDVKM. The CDR3 is 20 residues long. V trimming: 4 bases; J trimming: 2 bases; junction bases outside the gene matches: 15. The CDR3 sequence: CASSSPRPSGRAVAYNEQFF. CDR3 DNA sequence: TGTGCCAGCAGTTCCCCCCGACCTAGCGGGAGGGCCGTAGCCTACAATGAGCAGTTCTTC.

The rearrangement links TRBV12-3 or TRBV12-4 to TRBJ1-1, with 7 nucleotides matching TRBD1. This CDR3 is 14 amino acids long. The CDR3 nucleotides read TGTGTTAGCAGTCCAGGGGGGGCGAACACTGAAGCTTTCTTT. Residues: CVSSPGGANTEAFF.

This clonotype was seen ten or more times. The chain employs TRBV6-1 and TRBJ2-3; D may be TRBD2 (5 bases). Between the trimmed V and J ends, which lost 5 bases and 5 bases, there was a span of 14 bases. The CDR3 extends over 14 amino acids. The germline V gene has CDR1 MNHNS and CDR2 SASEGT. The CDR3 region has the DNA TGTGCCAGCAGTCGTGCTAGCATTGGAGATACGCAGTATTTT. It encodes CASSRASIGDTQYF.

This clonotype was observed at least ten times. V is TRBV10-1 and J is TRBJ2-1; 10 bases match TRBD2. The germline gives CDR1 WNHNN, CDR2 SYGVQD (reference sequence). The V and J ends lost 6 bases and 4 bases, in that order; junction bases with no gene match: 3. The CDR3 is 14 amino acids. CDR3 residues: CASSASGGYNEQFF. The CDR3 DNA is TGCGCCAGCAGCGCTAGCGGGGGATACAATGAGCAGTTCTTC.

This clonotype showed up just a few times. The rearrangement uses TRBV14 and TRBJ1-1, with 10 nucleotides matching TRBD1. The junction had 5 bases not matched to a gene; V was cut back by 1 base and J by 6 bases. Germline assignment: CDR1 SGHDN and CDR2 FVKESK. The CDR3 contains 15 residues. The CDR3 reads CASSQVDRGPAEAFF. The CDR3 nucleotides are TGTGCCAGCAGCCAAGTTGACAGGGGGCCGGCTGAAGCTTTCTTT. The full variable domain, in which reference TRBV14 and TRBJ1-1 provide the parts outside the CDR3, is EAGVTQFPSHSVIEKGQTVTLRCDPISGHDNLYWYRRVMGKEIKFLLHFVKESKQDESGMPNNRFLAERTGGTYSTLKVQPAELEDSGVYFCASSQVDRGPAEAFFGQGTRLTVV.

This clonotype was detected ten times or more. The chain is built from TRBV5-4 and TRBJ2-1, with TRBD2 matching over 14 bases. V dropped 4 bases and J dropped 2; count of bases not matched to a gene: 8. This CDR3 is built from 18 residues. Looked up from germline, CDR1 is SGHNT and CDR2 is YYREEE (reference sequence). In DNA, the CDR3 is TGTGCCAGCAGCCGAGGACTAGCGGGAGGTTTAGCCTACAATGAGCAGTTCTTC. Protein sequence: CASSRGLAGGLAYNEQFF.

This clonotype was counted at least ten times. The genes are TRBV10-3 and TRBJ2-1; a possible D gene is TRBD2 (5 bases). The CDR3 extends over 15 amino acids. The ends were cut back, 0 bases at V and 1 base at J, with 7 bases in the middle. Germline V lookup: CDR1 ENHRY, CDR2 SYGVKD. In DNA form, the CDR3 reads TGTGCCATCAGTGAGTCCGGCGGGTCCTACAATGAGCAGTTCTTC. It translates to CAISESGGSYNEQFF.

This clonotype has ten or more counts. The chain links TRBV7-2 to TRBJ2-3; 9 bases match TRBD2. This CDR3 is 16 amino acids long. V was pared by 4 bases and J by 0 bases, with 5 bases of the junction left unmatched. In germline, CDR1 is SGHTA, CDR2 FQGNSA. DNA for the CDR3: TGTGCCAGCAGCTCCCTTAGCGGGAGTAGCACAGATACGCAGTATTTT. Translating gives CASSSLSGSSTDTQYF.

This clonotype has a count of ten or more. The chain uses TRBV6-1 and TRBJ1-6; no definite D call. The CDR3 runs 13 residues. With 1 base removed from V and 9 bases from J, the gap between germline ends came to 7 bases. CDR1 MNHNS and CDR2 SASEGT come from the germline V gene. The CDR3 region is CASSEVDPSPLHF. The CDR3 DNA reads as TGTGCCAGCAGTGAAGTTGACCCTTCACCCCTCCACTTT.

This clonotype was detected ten times or more. The V gene is TRBV24-1, the J gene TRBJ2-5; 8 bases are shared with TRBD2. V dropped 4 bases and J dropped 0; count of bases not matched to a gene: 3. This CDR3 is 15 amino acids long. Germline CDR1 is KGHDR and CDR2 is SFDVKD. The CDR3 bases are TGTGCCACCAGTGACTTTAGCGGGAACCAAGAGACCCAGTACTTC. Its translation is CATSDFSGNQETQYF.

This clonotype was seen repeatedly, ten times or more. V usage is TRBV3-1 and J usage is TRBJ1-6; no firm D call. This CDR3 has 15 residues. The V gene's germline CDR1 is LGHDT and CDR2 YNNKEL (reference sequence). V was shortened by 4 bases and J by 10 bases, with 17 bases between the two germline ends. The CDR3 region is CASSPHGDLGSPLHF. The CDR3 DNA is TGTGCCAGCAGCCCCCATGGTGACCTAGGGTCACCCCTCCACTTT.

The CDR3, as DNA: TGCGCCAGCAGCTTGGAGGGAGGGAGCTATGGCTACACCTTC. This gives the protein CASSLEGGSYGYTF. The rearrangement links TRBV5-1 to TRBJ1-2; D ambiguous. V was clipped by 0 bases and J by 4 bases, with 10 bases between them. In germline, CDR1 is SGHRS, CDR2 YFSETQ. The CDR3 spans 14 residues.

This clonotype appeared many times. This sequence joins TRBV7-2 and TRBJ1-6; 12 bases are shared with TRBD1. V shed 5 bases and J 9 bases; nucleotides not matched to a gene: 8. Germline values: CDR1 SGHTA, CDR2 FQGNSA. The CDR3 extends over 16 amino acids. CDR3 sequence (DNA): TGTGCCAGCAGCCGTCCGGGACAGGGGGCAAGTTCACCCCTCCACTTT. This codes for CASSRPGQGASSPLHF.

Ten or more counts support this clonotype. This rearrangement joins TRBV7-3 to TRBJ2-2; D ambiguous. V lost 5 bases, J lost 0 bases, and 7 bases lay in between. The CDR3 sequence is 14 residues long. In germline, CDR1 is SGHTA, CDR2 FQGTGA. The chain's CDR3 is CASSGNTNTGELFF. The CDR3 DNA reads as TGTGCCAGCAGCGGCAACACGAACACCGGGGAGCTGTTTTTT.

The table lists this clonotype with a few counts. This may stem from a read error, because a much larger clone lies one nucleotide away. V and J are TRBV29-1 and TRBJ1-1; no definite D call. The CDR3 is made up of 14 amino acids. The ends were cut back, 4 bases at V and 0 bases at J, with 12 bases in the middle. Per germline, CDR1 SQVTM and CDR2 ANQGSEA. CDR3 region: CSVVPSAVNTEAFF. Written as DNA, the CDR3 is TGCAGCGTTGTTCCCTCGGCGGTGAACACTGAAGCTTTCTTT.

Many counts were recorded for this clonotype. The chain employs TRBV28 and TRBJ1-5; 8 bases align to TRBD1. The V gene end was trimmed by 1 base and the J gene end by 2 bases; junction bases not matched to a gene: 7. The germline V gene has CDR1 MDHEN and CDR2 SYDVKM. The CDR3 loop spans 17 amino acids. The CDR3 loop reads CASSLSQGASGNQPQHF. CDR3 DNA sequence: TGTGCCAGCAGTTTATCTCAGGGGGCGAGTGGCAATCAGCCCCAGCATTTT.